This TCR beta chain was found in a study of cytomegalovirus exposure and HLA in healthy donors. Study-wide points: A highly shared variant cluster was judged a likely technical artifact.

PCR used 60 Vbeta primers and 13 Jbeta primers. As originally analysed: Per a later analysis, the number of unique TCR beta chains was some 80 million, of which some 10 million were shared. Assay: immunoSEQ multiplex PCR; the TCRdb copy retains only in-frame clones and omits some. That table gives V, J and clone size, and the DNA gave D and trimming. Among a few hundred thousand clones listed, nearly 95% were seen once. Germline CDR1 MNHNS, CDR2 SASEGT. Trimming stripped 2 bases from V and 2 bases from J, with 7 bases between. There are 13 residues in the CDR3. This clone has just a few counts. The antigen is not known.

The rearrangement links TRBV6-1 to TRBJ2-7; D is perhaps TRBD1 (5 bases). This TCR came from a girl aged 2 to 9 in good health and CMV-seronegative. Material for sequencing was PBMCs. CDR3 in amino acids: CASSERGPYEQYF. As DNA, the CDR3 is TGTGCCAGCAGTGAAAGGGGCCCCTACGAGCAGTACTTC.